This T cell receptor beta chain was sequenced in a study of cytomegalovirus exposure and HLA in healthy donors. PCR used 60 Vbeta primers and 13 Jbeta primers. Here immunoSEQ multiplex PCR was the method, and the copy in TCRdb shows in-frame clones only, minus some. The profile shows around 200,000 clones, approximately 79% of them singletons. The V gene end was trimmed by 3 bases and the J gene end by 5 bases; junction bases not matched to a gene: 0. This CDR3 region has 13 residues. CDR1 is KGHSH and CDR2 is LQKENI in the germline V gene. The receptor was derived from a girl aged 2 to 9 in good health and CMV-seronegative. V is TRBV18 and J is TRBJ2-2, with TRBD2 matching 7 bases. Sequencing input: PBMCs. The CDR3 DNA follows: TGTGCCAGCTCACCCGGGAGGACCGGGGAGCTGTTTTTT. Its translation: CASSPGRTGELFF.